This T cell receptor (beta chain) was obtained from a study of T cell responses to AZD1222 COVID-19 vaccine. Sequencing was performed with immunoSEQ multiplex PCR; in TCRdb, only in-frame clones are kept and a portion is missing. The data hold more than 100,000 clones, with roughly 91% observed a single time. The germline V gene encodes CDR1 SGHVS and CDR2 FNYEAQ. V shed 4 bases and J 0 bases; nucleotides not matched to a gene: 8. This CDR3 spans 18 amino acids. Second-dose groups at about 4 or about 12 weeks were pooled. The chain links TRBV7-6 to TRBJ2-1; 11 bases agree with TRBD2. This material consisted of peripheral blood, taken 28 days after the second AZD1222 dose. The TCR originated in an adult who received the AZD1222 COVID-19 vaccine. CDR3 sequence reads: CASSSDSGRADSYNEQFF. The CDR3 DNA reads TGTGCCAGCAGCTCCGATAGCGGGAGGGCCGACTCCTACAATGAGCAGTTCTTC.